The 3 T cell receptor beta chains given below trace back to one sample, sequenced in a study of T-cell memory formation after mild COVID-19. TCRdb fed the 5' RACE reads into MiXCR, producing one record per CDR3 protein. Altogether approximately 570,000 distinct CDR3 sequences are present, over 15% being singletons, with the ten largest covering more than 10%. Sequencing input: PBMCs or a T cell subset sorted from them (not recorded which). These receptors all stem from an adult woman who had mild COVID-19 (a few samples of this study predate the infection). Cell type and time point are not known.

This clonotype was found a few times. This rearrangement joins TRBV12-3 or TRBV12-4 to TRBJ2-3; tentative D call: TRBD1 (6 bases). CDR3 length equals 16 residues. The V end was cut by 5 bases, the J end by 0 bases, with 15 bases between. Here the CDR3 reads CASSPRDTLSTDTQYF. As DNA, the CDR3 is TGTGCCAGCAGTCCCCGGGACACCCTTAGCACAGATACGCAGTATTTT.

V gene TRBV7-2 combines with J gene TRBJ1-6; no firm D call. Trimming took 1 base from V and 7 from J, leaving 8 bases between them. CDR3 length equals 14 residues. CDR1 and CDR2 (germline): SGHTA, FQGNSA. The CDR3, as DNA: TGTGCCAGCAGCTTAGTAGGGATGAATTCACCCCTCCACTTT. Translation gives CASSLVGMNSPLHF.

The chain employs TRBV2 and TRBJ1-1, with a possible D match to TRBD1 (5 bases). The CDR3 loop spans 13 amino acids. V was trimmed by 6 bases and J by 6 bases, leaving 14 bases between them. Germline V gives CDR1 SNHLY, CDR2 FYNNEI. CDR3 in amino acids: CASRGDHHPEAFF. The CDR3 DNA is TGTGCCAGCAGGGGGGACCATCACCCTGAAGCTTTCTTT.